This passage covers 12 T cell receptor beta chains from one sample sequenced in a study of T cell repertoires in aging, cancer and after chemotherapy. Amplification of TCR beta used genomic DNA extracted from peripheral blood. A mixed TRB-A/B primer pool amplified rearranged TRB by multiplex touch-down PCR. TCRdb re-analysed the multiplex PCR reads in MiXCR, keeping a single row per CDR3 protein. The sample holds some 4,300 distinct CDR3 sequences, 25% to 30% seen once. Sample: blood. These receptors all stem from a human donor with a blood cancer.

The chain has TRBV6-2 or TRBV6-3 and TRBJ1-5; 8 nucleotides align to TRBD1. Germline V gene data show CDR1 as MNHEY and CDR2 as SVGEGT. Trimming cost V 10 bases and J 2 bases; bases outside gene matches: 4. CDR3 length: 13 amino acids. CDR3 region: CAIQGAGNQPQHF. For the CDR3, the DNA is TGTGCCATCCAGGGGGCTGGCAATCAGCCCCAGCATTTT.

This clonotype has just a few counts. CDR3 in DNA: TGTGCCAGCAGTCGCAACAGGGGGAGTGAAAAACTGTTTTTT. This encodes CASSRNRGSEKLFF. The gene calls are TRBV27 and TRBJ1-4, with 8 bases aligning to TRBD1. Unmatched junction bases numbered 6, after V lost 5 bases and J lost 7 bases. Germline V gene lookup returns CDR1 MNHEY and CDR2 SMNVEV (reference sequence). The CDR3 has 14 amino acids.

The V call is TRBV21-1, the J call TRBJ2-1; no check of the table's D call, TRBD1, against the DNA was made. TRBV21-1 is marked as a pseudogene. There are 18 residues in the CDR3. The CDR3 is CASSKGGGTGCGYNEQFF. The CDR3 DNA follows: TGTGCCAGCAGCAAAGGGGGGGGCACAGGGTGTGGGTACAATGAGCAGTTCTTC.

This clonotype was detected only a few times. The V and J genes are TRBV6-1 and TRBJ2-7; D uncertain. CDR1 is MNHNS, CDR2 SASEGT, per germline. This CDR3 comprises 14 residues. Trimming removed 2 bases from V and 1 base from J, with 9 bases in between. The CDR3 DNA sequence: TGTGCCAGCAGTGAAAGGTTTACATCCTACGAGCAGTACTTC. It encodes CASSERFTSYEQYF.

This clonotype qualifies as large. The chain couples TRBV7-6 to TRBJ2-2, with no clear D. The germline gives CDR1 SGHVS, CDR2 FNYEAQ. The ends were cut back, 4 bases at V and 7 bases at J, with 4 bases in the middle. This CDR3 comprises 11 residues. The CDR3: CASSSGGELFF. Here the CDR3 DNA reads TGTGCCAGCAGCTCCGGCGGGGAGCTGTTTTTT.

The chain combines TRBV6-1 with TRBJ2-3; D remains unclear. Per the germline V gene, CDR1 is MNHNS and CDR2 is SASEGT. This CDR3 contains 18 residues. Trimming shortened V by 4 bases and J by 4 bases, and 24 bases separated the two germline ends. The CDR3 DNA reads TGTGCCAGCAGTGTCGGATTAGGAAGGGCTCCGGCCTCAGATACGCAGTATTTT. It codes for CASSVGLGRAPASDTQYF.

This clonotype was seen once. The chain combines TRBV5-4 with TRBJ2-7; 8 nucleotides match TRBD2. The trim removed 3 bases at V and 6 bases at J, leaving 5 bases unmatched. The germline V gene encodes CDR1 SGHNT and CDR2 YYREEE (reference sequence). This CDR3 contains 13 residues. CDR3 in amino acids: CASSSRTSREQYF. The DNA for the CDR3 is TGTGCCAGCAGCTCGAGGACTAGCCGCGAGCAGTACTTC.

By frequency in the sample, this clonotype is medium-sized. The chain employs TRBV30 and TRBJ2-2, with a possible D match to TRBD1 (5 bases). This CDR3 spans 14 amino acids. CDR1 and CDR2 (germline): GTSNPN, SVGIG (reference sequence). This chain's CDR3 is CAQARRSNTGELFF. The CDR3, as DNA: TGTGCACAGGCGCGGCGGTCTAACACCGGGGAGCTGTTTTTT.

The sample holds a few counts of this clonotype. The chain combines TRBV29-1 with TRBJ1-5; the D gene is possibly TRBD1 (6 bases). This CDR3 contains 13 residues. V lost 7 bases to trimming and J lost 3 bases, with 13 bases between them. Germline lookup yields CDR1 SQVTM and CDR2 ANQGSEA. The CDR3, as DNA: TGCAGCGCCAGGGACAATTACAATCAGCCCCAGCATTTT. This translates into CSARDNYNQPQHF.

The chain has TRBV29-1 and TRBJ2-1; the D gene is possibly TRBD2 (5 bases). Germline assignment: CDR1 SQVTM and CDR2 ANQGSEA. The germline V and J ends were trimmed by 4 bases and 8 bases, with 6 bases remaining between them. The CDR3 spans 10 residues. The CDR3 loop reads CSVGGYEQFF. DNA for the CDR3: TGCAGCGTTGGCGGGTATGAGCAGTTCTTC.

On this clonotype itself: Being one base from a much bigger clone, this may be a read error. The V and J genes are TRBV14 and TRBJ2-6, with D tentatively TRBD2 (5 bases). Germline V lookup: CDR1 SGHDN, CDR2 FVKESK. The CDR3 is 18 amino acids. The CDR3: CASSQDQSWRAGDNVLTF. As DNA, the CDR3 is TGTGCCAGCAGCCAAGATCAATCTTGGCGGGCTGGGGACAACGTCCTGACTTTC.

This chain connects TRBV5-1 to TRBJ2-7, with a tentative D call TRBD2 (5 bases). Germline assignment: CDR1 SGHRS and CDR2 YFSETQ. Trimming removed 5 bases at V and 5 bases at J, with 17 bases between. This CDR3 spans 14 amino acids. The CDR3 region is CASSPLVGSDEQYF. CDR3 nucleotides: TGCGCCAGCAGTCCTCTTGTGGGGAGCGACGAGCAGTACTTC.